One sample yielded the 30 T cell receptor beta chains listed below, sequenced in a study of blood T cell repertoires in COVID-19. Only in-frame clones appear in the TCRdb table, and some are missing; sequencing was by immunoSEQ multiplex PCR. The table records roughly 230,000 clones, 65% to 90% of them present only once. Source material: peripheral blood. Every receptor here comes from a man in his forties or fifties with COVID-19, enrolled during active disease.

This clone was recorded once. The CDR3 is CAISEDRGSGNTIYF. CDR3 nucleotides: TGTGCCATCAGTGAGGACAGGGGGTCTGGAAACACCATATATTTT. The chain joins TRBV10-3 to TRBJ1-3; the match to TRBD1 covers 9 bases. Germline lookup yields CDR1 ENHRY and CDR2 SYGVKD. The CDR3 covers 15 residues. V gave up 2 bases and J gave up 1 base; unmatched junction bases: 0.

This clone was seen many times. CDR3 loop: CASSQVAASSYEQYF. The CDR3 DNA follows: TGCGCCAGCAGCCAAGTGGCGGCCTCTTCCTACGAGCAGTACTTC. This chain uses TRBV4-3 with TRBJ2-7; D call uncertain. This CDR3 is built from 15 residues. Per the germline V gene, CDR1 is LGHNA and CDR2 is YSLEER. The ends were cut back, 1 base at V and 1 base at J, with 11 bases in the middle.

For the CDR3, the DNA is TGTGCCAGCAGCCAAGGGACATTTAGCAATCAGCCCCAGCATTTT. Encoded protein: CASSQGTFSNQPQHF. The rearrangement links TRBV3-1 (or the pseudogene TRBV3-2) to TRBJ1-5; weak D call: TRBD1 (5 bases). The length of the CDR3 is 15 residues. In germline, CDR1 is LGHDT, CDR2 YNNKEL (reference sequence). Trimming took 1 base from V and 0 from J, leaving 7 bases between them.

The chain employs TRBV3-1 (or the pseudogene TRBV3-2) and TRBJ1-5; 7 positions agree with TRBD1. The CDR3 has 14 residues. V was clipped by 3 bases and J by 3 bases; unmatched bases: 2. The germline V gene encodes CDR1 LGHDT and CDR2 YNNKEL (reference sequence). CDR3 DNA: TGTGCCAGCAGCCAGCAGGGGGTCAATCAGCCCCAGCATTTT. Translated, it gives CASSQQGVNQPQHF.

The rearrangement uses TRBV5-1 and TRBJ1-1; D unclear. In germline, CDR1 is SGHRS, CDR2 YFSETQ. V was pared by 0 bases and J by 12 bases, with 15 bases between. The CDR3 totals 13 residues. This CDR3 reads CASSLVGESWTFF. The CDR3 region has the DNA TGCGCCAGCAGCTTGGTGGGCGAATCCTGGACTTTCTTT.

The CDR3 region is CAGGRADTQYF. The CDR3 coding sequence is TGTGCCGGCGGGAGAGCAGATACGCAGTATTTT. The V gene is TRBV2, the J gene TRBJ2-3; 7 bases line up with TRBD2. Looked up from germline, CDR1 is SNHLY and CDR2 is FYNNEI. This CDR3 has 11 amino acids. V gave up 11 bases and J gave up 4 bases; unmatched junction bases: 3.

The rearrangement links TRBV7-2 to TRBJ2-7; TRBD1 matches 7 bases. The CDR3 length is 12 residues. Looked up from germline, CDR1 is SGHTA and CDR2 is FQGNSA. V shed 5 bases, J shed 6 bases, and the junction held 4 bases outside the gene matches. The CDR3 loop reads CASSLGTAEQYF. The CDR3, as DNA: TGTGCCAGCAGCCTCGGGACAGCCGAGCAGTACTTC. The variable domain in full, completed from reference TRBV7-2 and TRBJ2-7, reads GAGVSQSPSNKVTEKGKDVELRCDPISGHTALYWYRQSLGQGLEFLIYFQGNSAPDKSGLPSDRFSAERTGGSVSTLTIQRTQQEDSAVYLCASSLGTAEQYFGPGTRLTVT.

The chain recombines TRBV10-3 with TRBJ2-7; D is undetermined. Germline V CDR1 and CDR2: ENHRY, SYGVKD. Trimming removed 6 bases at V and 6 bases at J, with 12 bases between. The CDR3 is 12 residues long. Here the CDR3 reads CAISQLRSEQYF. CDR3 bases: TGTGCCATCAGCCAGTTGAGGTCCGAGCAGTACTTC.

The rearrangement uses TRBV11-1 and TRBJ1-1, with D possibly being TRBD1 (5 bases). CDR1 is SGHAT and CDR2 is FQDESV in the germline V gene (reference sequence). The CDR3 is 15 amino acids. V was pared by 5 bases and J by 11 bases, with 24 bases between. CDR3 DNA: TGTGCCAGCAGCCAAGCTGGGGGGAGGACGCTTGAGGCTTTCTTT. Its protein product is CASSQAGGRTLEAFF.

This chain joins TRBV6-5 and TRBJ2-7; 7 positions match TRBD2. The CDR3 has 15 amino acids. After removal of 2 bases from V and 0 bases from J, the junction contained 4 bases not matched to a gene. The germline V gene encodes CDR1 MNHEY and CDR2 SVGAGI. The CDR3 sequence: CASSYGGDSSYEQYF. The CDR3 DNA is TGTGCCAGCAGTTACGGGGGGGATAGCTCCTACGAGCAGTACTTC.

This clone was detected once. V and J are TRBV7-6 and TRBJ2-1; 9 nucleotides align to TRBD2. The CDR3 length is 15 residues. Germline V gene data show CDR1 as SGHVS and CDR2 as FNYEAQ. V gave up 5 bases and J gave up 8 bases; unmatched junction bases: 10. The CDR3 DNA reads TGTGCCAGCAGCACCGGGACTAGCTTTTCCTATGAGCAGTTCTTC. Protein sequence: CASSTGTSFSYEQFF.

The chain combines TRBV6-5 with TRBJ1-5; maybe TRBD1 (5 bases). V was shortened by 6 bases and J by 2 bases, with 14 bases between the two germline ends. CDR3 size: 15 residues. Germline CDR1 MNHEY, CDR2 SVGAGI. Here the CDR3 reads CASRPGTRGNQPQHF. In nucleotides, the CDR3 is TGTGCCAGCAGACCCGGGACTAGAGGCAATCAGCCCCAGCATTTT.

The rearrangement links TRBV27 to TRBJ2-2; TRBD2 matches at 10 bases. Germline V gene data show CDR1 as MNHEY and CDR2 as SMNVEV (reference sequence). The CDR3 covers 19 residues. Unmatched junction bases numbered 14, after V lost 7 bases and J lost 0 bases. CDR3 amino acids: CASTEMAASGGANTGELFF. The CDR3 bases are TGTGCCAGCACGGAAATGGCGGCTAGCGGGGGAGCGAACACCGGGGAGCTGTTTTTT.

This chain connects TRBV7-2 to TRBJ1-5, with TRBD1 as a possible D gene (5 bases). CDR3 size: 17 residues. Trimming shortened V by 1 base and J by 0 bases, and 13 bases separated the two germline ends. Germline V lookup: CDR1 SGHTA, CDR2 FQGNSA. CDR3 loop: CASSLVGGDYSNQPQHF. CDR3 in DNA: TGTGCCAGCAGCTTAGTTGGGGGGGATTATAGCAATCAGCCCCAGCATTTT. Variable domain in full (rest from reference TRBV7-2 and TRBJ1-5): GAGVSQSPSNKVTEKGKDVELRCDPISGHTALYWYRQSLGQGLEFLIYFQGNSAPDKSGLPSDRFSAERTGGSVSTLTIQRTQQEDSAVYLCASSLVGGDYSNQPQHFGDGTRLSIL.

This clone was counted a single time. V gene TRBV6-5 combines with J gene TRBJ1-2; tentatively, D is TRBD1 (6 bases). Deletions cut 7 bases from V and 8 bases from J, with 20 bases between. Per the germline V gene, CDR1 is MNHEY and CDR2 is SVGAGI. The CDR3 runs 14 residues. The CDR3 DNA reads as TGTGCCAGCACCAACGGGTTCACAGGGTTGGGCTACACCTTC. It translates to CASTNGFTGLGYTF.

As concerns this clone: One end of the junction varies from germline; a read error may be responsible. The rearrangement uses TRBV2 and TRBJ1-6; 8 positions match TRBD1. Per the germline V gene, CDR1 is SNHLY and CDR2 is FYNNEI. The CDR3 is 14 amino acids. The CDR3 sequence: CASREGQGRSPLHF. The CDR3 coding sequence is TGTGCCAGCAGGGAAGGACAGGGAAGGTCACCCCTCCACTTT.

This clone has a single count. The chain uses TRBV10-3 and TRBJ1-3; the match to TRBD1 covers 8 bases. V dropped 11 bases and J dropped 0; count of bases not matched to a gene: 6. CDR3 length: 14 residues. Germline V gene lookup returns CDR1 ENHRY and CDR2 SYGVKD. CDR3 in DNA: TGTGCCGTTCGACAGGGGAGCTCTGGAAACACCATATATTTT. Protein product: CAVRQGSSGNTIYF.

This CDR3 is CASSPRSGANVLTF. The CDR3 DNA reads TGTGCCAGCAGCCCCAGAAGTGGGGCCAACGTCCTGACTTTC. The rearrangement links TRBV3-1 (or the pseudogene TRBV3-2) to TRBJ2-6; D gene uncertain. In germline, CDR1 is LGHDT, CDR2 YNNKEL (reference sequence). The ends were cut back, 4 bases at V and 3 bases at J, with 7 bases in the middle. The CDR3 covers 14 residues.

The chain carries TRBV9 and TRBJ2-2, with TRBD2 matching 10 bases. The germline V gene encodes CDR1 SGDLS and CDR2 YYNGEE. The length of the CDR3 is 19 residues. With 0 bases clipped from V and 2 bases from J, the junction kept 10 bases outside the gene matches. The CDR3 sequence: CASSVGPSGGFPNTGELFF. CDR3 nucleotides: TGTGCCAGCAGCGTAGGTCCTAGCGGGGGTTTCCCCAACACCGGGGAGCTGTTTTTT.

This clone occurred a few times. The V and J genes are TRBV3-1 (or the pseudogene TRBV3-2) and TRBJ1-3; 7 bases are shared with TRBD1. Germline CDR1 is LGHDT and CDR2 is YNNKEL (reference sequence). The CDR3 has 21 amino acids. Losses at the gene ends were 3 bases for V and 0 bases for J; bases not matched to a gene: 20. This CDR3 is CASSHNLTGTAHHYSGNTIYF. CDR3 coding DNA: TGTGCCAGCAGCCACAACCTAACTGGGACAGCCCATCACTACTCTGGAAACACCATATATTTT.

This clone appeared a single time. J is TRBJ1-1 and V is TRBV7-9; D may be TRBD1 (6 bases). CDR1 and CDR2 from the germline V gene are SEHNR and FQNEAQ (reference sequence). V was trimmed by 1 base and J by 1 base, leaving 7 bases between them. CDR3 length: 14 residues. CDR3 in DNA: TGTGCCAGCAGCTTAGGACAGGCGAACACTGAAGCTTTCTTT. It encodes CASSLGQANTEAFF.

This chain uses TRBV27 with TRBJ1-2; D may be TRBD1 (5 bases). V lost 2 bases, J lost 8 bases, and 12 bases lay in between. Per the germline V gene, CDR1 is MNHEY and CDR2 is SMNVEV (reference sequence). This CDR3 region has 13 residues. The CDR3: CASSLAGYQGYTF. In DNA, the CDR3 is TGTGCCAGCAGTTTAGCAGGGTACCAGGGCTACACCTTC.

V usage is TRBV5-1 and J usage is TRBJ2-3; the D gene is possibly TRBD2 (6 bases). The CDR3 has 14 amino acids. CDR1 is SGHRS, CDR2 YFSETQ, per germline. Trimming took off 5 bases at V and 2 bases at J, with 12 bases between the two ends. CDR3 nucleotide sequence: TGCGCCAGCAGAGAGGGACTTATCACAGATACGCAGTATTTT. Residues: CASREGLITDTQYF.

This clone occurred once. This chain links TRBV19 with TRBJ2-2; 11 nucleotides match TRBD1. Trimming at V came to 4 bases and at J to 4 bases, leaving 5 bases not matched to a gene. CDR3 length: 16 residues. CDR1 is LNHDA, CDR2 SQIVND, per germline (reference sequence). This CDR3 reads CASSTFGTGGTGELFF. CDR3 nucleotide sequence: TGTGCCAGTAGTACTTTCGGGACAGGGGGCACCGGGGAGCTGTTTTTT. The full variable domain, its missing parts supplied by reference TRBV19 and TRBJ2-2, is DGGITQSPKYLFRKEGQNVTLSCEQNLNHDAMYWYRQDPGQGLRLIYYSQIVNDFQKGDIAEGYSVSREKKESFPLTVTSAQKNPTAFYLCASSTFGTGGTGELFFGEGSRLTVL.

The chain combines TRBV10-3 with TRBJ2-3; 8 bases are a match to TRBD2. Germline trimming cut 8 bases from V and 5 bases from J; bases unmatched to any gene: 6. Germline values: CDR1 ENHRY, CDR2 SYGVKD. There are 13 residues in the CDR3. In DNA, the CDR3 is TGTGCCATCGGGCGGGGGGATGGAGATACGCAGTATTTT. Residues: CAIGRGDGDTQYF.

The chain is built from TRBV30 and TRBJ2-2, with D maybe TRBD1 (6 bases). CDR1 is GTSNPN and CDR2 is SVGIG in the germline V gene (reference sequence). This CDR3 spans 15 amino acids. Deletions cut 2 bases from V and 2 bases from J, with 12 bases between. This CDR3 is CAWSKQGPNTGELFF. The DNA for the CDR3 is TGTGCCTGGAGTAAACAGGGCCCTAACACCGGGGAGCTGTTTTTT.

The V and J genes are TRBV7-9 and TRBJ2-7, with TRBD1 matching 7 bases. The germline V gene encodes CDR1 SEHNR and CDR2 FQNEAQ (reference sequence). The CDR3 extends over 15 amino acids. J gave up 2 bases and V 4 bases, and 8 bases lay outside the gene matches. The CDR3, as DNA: TGTGCCAGCAGCTCCCTGGGGCAGGGGGCCTACGAGCAGTACTTC. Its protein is CASSSLGQGAYEQYF.

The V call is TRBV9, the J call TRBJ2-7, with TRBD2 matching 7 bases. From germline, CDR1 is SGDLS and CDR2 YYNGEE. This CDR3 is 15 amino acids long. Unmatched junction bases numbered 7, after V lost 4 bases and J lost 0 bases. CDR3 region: CASSLRGESSYEQYF. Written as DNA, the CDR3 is TGTGCCAGCAGCCTCCGGGGGGAGAGCTCCTACGAGCAGTACTTC.

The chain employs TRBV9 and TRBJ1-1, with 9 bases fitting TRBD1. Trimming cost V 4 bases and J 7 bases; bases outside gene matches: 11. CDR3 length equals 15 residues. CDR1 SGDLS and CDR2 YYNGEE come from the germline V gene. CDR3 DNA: TGTGCCAGCAGCATCCGACAGGGGGTATCCCTTGAAGCTTTCTTT. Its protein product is CASSIRQGVSLEAFF.

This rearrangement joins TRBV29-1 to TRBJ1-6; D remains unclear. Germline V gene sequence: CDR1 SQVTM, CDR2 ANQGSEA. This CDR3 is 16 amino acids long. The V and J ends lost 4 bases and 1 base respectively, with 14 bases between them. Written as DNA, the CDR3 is TGCAGCGTTGTCCGACACTCGCTATCCTATAATTCACCCCTCCACTTT. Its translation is CSVVRHSLSYNSPLHF.